This TCR beta chain was sequenced during a study of beta chain features in type 1 diabetes. This clone came up many times. Every isolated RNA sample was fully reverse transcribed, so sequencing captured expressed TCRB transcripts. Average reads for naive, central memory and regulatory T cell samples were some 3.9 million. Sequencing used immunoSEQ multiplex PCR; TCRdb keeps in-frame clones, though not all of them. The sample shows about 320,000 clones, 14% of them seen only once. The CDR3 loop spans 15 amino acids. Germline V gene sequence: CDR1 SGHRS, CDR2 YFSETQ. The V gene end was trimmed by 1 base and the J gene end by 2 bases; junction bases not matched to a gene: 3.

Sequenced: central memory CD4+ T cells from blood. The receptor was isolated from a man aged 25-40 years in good health. The chain uses TRBV5-1 and TRBJ2-1, with 7 bases aligning to TRBD1. CDR3 region: CASSLFQGAYNEQFF. As DNA, the CDR3 is TGCGCCAGCAGCTTGTTCCAGGGGGCCTACAATGAGCAGTTCTTC. Complete variable domain (other parts from reference TRBV5-1 and TRBJ2-1): KAGVTQTPRYLIKTRGQQVTLSCSPISGHRSVSWYQQTPGQGLQFLFEYFSETQRNKGNFPGRFSGRQFSNSRSEMNVSTLELGDSALYLCASSLFQGAYNEQFFGPGTRLTVL.